The 22 T cell receptor beta chains below all came from one sample that was sequenced in a study of T-cell memory formation after mild COVID-19. Using its own MiXCR run on the 5' RACE reads, TCRdb lists one record per CDR3 protein. Among a few hundred thousand distinct CDR3 sequences listed, around 21% were seen once. Sequences were obtained from PBMCs or a T cell subset sorted from them (not recorded which). These receptors originate from an adult woman who had mild COVID-19 (a few samples of this study predate the infection). Cell type and time point are not known.

This clonotype was seen more than once but under ten times. The chain links TRBV15 to TRBJ2-7, with D tentatively TRBD2 (5 bases). CDR3 length equals 16 residues. The germline V and J ends were trimmed by 3 bases and 1 base, with 16 bases remaining between them. Looked up from germline, CDR1 is LNHNV and CDR2 is YYDKDF (reference sequence). The chain's CDR3 is CATSSGVGSRSYEQYF. CDR3 nucleotides: TGTGCCACCAGCAGCGGCGTGGGGAGTAGGTCCTACGAGCAGTACTTC.

The rearrangement links TRBV11-2 to TRBJ2-5, with TRBD2 matching over 10 bases. V was clipped by 1 base and J by 5 bases; unmatched bases: 13. The CDR3 is 18 amino acids. Germline V lookup: CDR1 SGHAT, CDR2 FQNNGV. The CDR3 loop is CASSLGHLASGRGETQYF. In DNA, the CDR3 is TGTGCCAGCAGCTTAGGCCACCTGGCTAGCGGGAGAGGTGAGACCCAGTACTTC.

The chain is built from TRBV29-1 and TRBJ2-7; TRBD1 matches at 8 bases. CDR3 length equals 14 residues. Germline V gene sequence: CDR1 SQVTM, CDR2 ANQGSEA. The ends lost 5 bases at V and 3 bases at J; junction bases unmatched: 9. CDR3 coding DNA: TGCAGCGTTCGGACAGGGTCGATCCTCTACGAGCAGTACTTC. It specifies CSVRTGSILYEQYF.

A single count supports this clonotype. The CDR3 coding sequence is TGTGCCAGCAGCTTAGCCGATGGGGGCGGCGGGGAGCTGTTTTTT. It encodes CASSLADGGGGELFF. This chain uses TRBV7-2 with TRBJ2-2; TRBD1 is a possible D gene (6 bases). The CDR3 totals 15 residues. V was pared by 0 bases and J by 7 bases, with 12 bases between. The germline CDR1 and CDR2 sequences are SGHTA and FQGNSA. Supplemented by reference TRBV7-2 and TRBJ2-2, the full variable domain reads GAGVSQSPSNKVTEKGKDVELRCDPISGHTALYWYRQSLGQGLEFLIYFQGNSAPDKSGLPSDRFSAERTGGSVSTLTIQRTQQEDSAVYLCASSLADGGGGELFFGEGSRLTVL.

This clonotype has a handful of counts. V is TRBV27 and J is TRBJ2-7, with a weak D call TRBD1 (5 bases). This CDR3 has 14 residues. From germline, CDR1 is MNHEY and CDR2 SMNVEV (reference sequence). V lost 0 bases, J lost 4 bases, and 10 bases lay in between. This CDR3 reads CASSLSATVYEQYF. CDR3 coding DNA: TGTGCCAGCAGTTTATCCGCGACAGTTTACGAGCAGTACTTC.

This chain uses TRBV19 with TRBJ2-1; perhaps D is TRBD1 or TRBD2 (5 bases each). V was cut by 7 bases and J by 9 bases, with 25 bases left in between. The CDR3 extends over 16 amino acids. Germline CDR1 and CDR2: LNHDA and SQIVND (reference sequence). The CDR3 DNA sequence: TGTGCCAGTACCCCGGAGGTGGGACGGATTGGTGGTGAGCAGTTCTTC. Translated, it gives CASTPEVGRIGGEQFF.

The sample holds a few counts of this clonotype. This rearrangement joins TRBV7-9 to TRBJ1-2; possible D gene TRBD1, 5 bases. CDR1 is SEHNR and CDR2 is FQNEAQ in the germline V gene (reference sequence). V gave up 5 bases and J gave up 2 bases, with 9 bases separating them. The CDR3 consists of 13 residues. The CDR3 region is CASSKDSNYGYTF. The CDR3 DNA is TGTGCCAGCAGCAAAGACAGCAACTATGGCTACACCTTC.

The V and J genes are TRBV5-4 and TRBJ2-5, with a tentative D call TRBD2 (6 bases). Per the germline V gene, CDR1 is SGHNT and CDR2 is YYREEE (reference sequence). The CDR3 extends over 14 amino acids. The ends were cut back, 4 bases at V and 3 bases at J, with 13 bases in the middle. The CDR3 reads CASSHLGEEETQYF. The CDR3 DNA follows: TGTGCCAGCAGCCACTTGGGGGAGGAAGAGACCCAGTACTTC.

The chain combines TRBV5-6 with TRBJ1-2; D is perhaps TRBD1 (6 bases). V dropped 4 bases and J dropped 8 bases, with 18 bases sitting between them. Germline V gene sequence: CDR1 SGHDT, CDR2 YYEEEE. The CDR3 consists of 14 residues. The CDR3 DNA follows: TGTGCCAGCAGCCGCGGGACACCCGGAGTGGGCTACACCTTC. Its protein product is CASSRGTPGVGYTF.

This rearrangement joins TRBV6-2 or TRBV6-3 to TRBJ1-2; a possible D gene is TRBD1 (5 bases). Trimming removed 4 bases at V and 0 bases at J, with 9 bases between. This CDR3 comprises 14 residues. Germline CDR1 and CDR2: MNHEY and SVGEGT. This CDR3 reads CASSSGASNYGYTF. The CDR3 DNA follows: TGTGCCAGCAGTTCCGGGGCCTCTAACTATGGCTACACCTTC.

The V gene is TRBV12-3 or TRBV12-4, the J gene TRBJ2-1; TRBD2 aligns across 8 bases. V shed 6 bases and J 6 bases; nucleotides not matched to a gene: 16. This CDR3 contains 17 residues. Here the CDR3 reads CASRFRVRGGPGNEQFF. CDR3 coding DNA: TGTGCCAGCAGATTCCGAGTTCGGGGGGGTCCGGGCAATGAGCAGTTCTTC.

A single count supports this clonotype. V usage is TRBV4-1 and J usage is TRBJ2-2; 10 bases map to TRBD2. Germline V gene sequence: CDR1 MGHRA, CDR2 YSYEKL. Germline trimming cut 4 bases from V and 5 bases from J; bases unmatched to any gene: 13. The CDR3 totals 18 residues. The CDR3 bases are TGCGCCAGCAGCCGGTGGAGAGCGGGGGGGAGTGGGACCGGGGAGCTGTTTTTT. Protein product: CASSRWRAGGSGTGELFF.

This clonotype was counted between two and nine times. V usage is TRBV5-1 and J usage is TRBJ2-7, with 10 positions matching TRBD1. The germline CDR1 and CDR2 sequences are SGHRS and YFSETQ. After removal of 0 bases from V and 3 bases from J, the junction contained 6 bases not matched to a gene. The CDR3 is 16 residues long. DNA of the CDR3: TGCGCCAGCAGCTTGGGGATCGGGGACAGGGGCTACGAGCAGTACTTC. Translated: CASSLGIGDRGYEQYF.

The chain recombines TRBV12-3 or TRBV12-4 with TRBJ1-5; D might be TRBD1 (5 bases). The CDR3 sequence is 14 residues long. The ends were cut back, 3 bases at V and 7 bases at J, with 13 bases in the middle. This CDR3 is CASSLGQVNQPQHF. Here the CDR3 DNA reads TGTGCCAGCAGTTTGGGGCAGGTTAACCAGCCCCAGCATTTT.

This clonotype has only a few counts. The V call is TRBV7-2, the J call TRBJ1-4; no clear D. Germline V gene data show CDR1 as SGHTA and CDR2 as FQGNSA. The ends were cut back, 3 bases at V and 5 bases at J, with 10 bases in the middle. CDR3 length: 14 amino acids. CDR3 in DNA: TGTGCCAGCAGCTTCTCAGGTTCAAATGAAAAACTGTTTTTT. It is translated as CASSFSGSNEKLFF.

The CDR3 DNA is TGTGCCAGCAGTACGGACAGGGGAAACTCCTACGAGCAGTACTTC. Protein sequence: CASSTDRGNSYEQYF. V gene TRBV6-6 combines with J gene TRBJ2-7; 9 nucleotides line up with TRBD1. Germline CDR1 MNHNY, CDR2 SVGAGI (reference sequence). The CDR3 is 15 amino acids. V lost 5 bases and J lost 0; bases outside the gene matches: 5.

The chain carries TRBV24-1 and TRBJ1-5; possibly TRBD1 for D (6 bases). The germline V gene encodes CDR1 KGHDR and CDR2 SFDVKD. The length of the CDR3 is 16 residues. The V end lost 4 bases, the J end lost 2 bases, and 14 bases lay between the germline ends. The CDR3 loop is CATSESRTAGNQPQHF. The DNA for the CDR3 is TGTGCCACCAGTGAATCTCGGACAGCCGGCAATCAGCCCCAGCATTTT.

This chain uses TRBV19 with TRBJ2-5, with a possible D match to TRBD2 (6 bases). V was shortened by 6 bases and J by 2 bases, with 19 bases between the two germline ends. The CDR3 extends over 16 amino acids. Germline-derived CDR1 and CDR2 are LNHDA and SQIVND (reference sequence). As DNA, the CDR3 is TGTGCCAGTAGCCTAACTAGCAGCTCGTGGCAAGAGACCCAGTACTTC. Residues: CASSLTSSSWQETQYF.

The J gene is TRBJ1-2, the V gene TRBV6-5; 8 bases fit TRBD1. This CDR3 is built from 13 residues. Germline V CDR1 and CDR2: MNHEY, SVGAGI. With 7 bases clipped from V and 4 bases from J, the junction kept 5 bases outside the gene matches. The CDR3 here is CASTGQGVYGYTF. The CDR3 nucleotides are TGTGCCAGCACCGGACAGGGCGTCTATGGCTACACCTTC.

This clonotype was detected only a few times. The rearrangement uses TRBV7-6 and TRBJ2-7; TRBD1 matches at 9 bases. CDR1 SGHVS and CDR2 FNYEAQ come from the germline V gene. Germline trimming cut 3 bases from V and 3 bases from J; bases unmatched to any gene: 3. The CDR3 has 14 amino acids. CDR3 residues: CASSFGTGRYEQYF. In DNA, the CDR3 is TGTGCCAGCAGCTTCGGGACAGGGCGCTACGAGCAGTACTTC.

V gene TRBV6-6 combines with J gene TRBJ1-4; TRBD1 is a possible D gene (5 bases). Germline loops: CDR1 MNHNY, CDR2 SVGAGI (reference sequence). V lost 2 bases, J lost 11 bases, and 9 bases lay in between. CDR3 size: 12 residues. The CDR3 spells CASSYDWGKLFF. The CDR3 region has the DNA TGTGCCAGCAGTTACGATTGGGGGAAACTGTTTTTT.

The V call is TRBV6-1, the J call TRBJ1-5; 9 bases fit TRBD1. The CDR3 extends over 15 amino acids. The ends lost 6 bases at V and 2 bases at J; junction bases unmatched: 5. Germline V lookup: CDR1 MNHNS, CDR2 SASEGT. In DNA, the CDR3 is TGTGCCAGCAGAGACAGGGGGAAGGGCAATCAGCCCCAGCATTTT. Its translation: CASRDRGKGNQPQHF.